This T cell receptor (beta chain) was profiled in a study of OX40 agonist ivuxolimab in advanced cancers. Using immunoSEQ multiplex PCR, the repertoire was profiled, and TCRdb retains in-frame clones only, with some absent. The data contain 60,000 to 75,000 clones, roughly nine tenths of them singletons. The sequencing here drew on CD4+ or CD8+ T cells sorted from blood, taken in a trial of the OX40 agonist ivuxolimab. The sequence derives from an adult with an advanced solid tumor such as melanoma, head and neck, liver or kidney cancer.

The CDR3, as DNA: TGTGCCAGTAGTGTAGCTAGCGGGTCCTACAATGAGCAGTTCTTC. The encoded protein is CASSVASGSYNEQFF. The genes are TRBV19 and TRBJ2-1; 8 nucleotides line up with TRBD2. CDR3 length equals 15 residues. Unmatched junction bases numbered 4, after V lost 5 bases and J lost 1 base. Germline V gene sequence: CDR1 LNHDA, CDR2 SQIVND (reference sequence).